This is a list of T cell receptor beta chains from one sample in a study of cytomegalovirus exposure and HLA in healthy donors. Generated by immunoSEQ multiplex PCR, the TCRdb table keeps only in-frame clones and is missing some. The table shows about 140,000 clones, with almost 85% occurring only once. Input material: PBMCs. Receptors were obtained from a man aged 25 to 40 in good health and CMV-seropositive. Each CDR3 is given with its conserved first and last residue. A D gene is named only where the DNA matches it firmly. Size is stated for part of the rows, as once, few or many counts, or as a class when the clone is expanded.

abundance | d_gene | j_gene | v_gene | CDR3aa | CDR3nt
. | TRBD2 | TRBJ2-3 | TRBV5-1 | CASSRTTSLYSTDTQYF | TGCGCCAGCAGCCGTACGACTAGCCTTTATAGCACAGATACGCAGTATTTT
. | . | TRBJ1-2 | TRBV15 | CATSPRAEQDYGYTF | TGTGCCACCAGCCCCCGGGCGGAACAGGACTATGGCTACACCTTC
. | . | TRBJ1-5 | TRBV18 | CASSPSPGNQPQHF | TGTGCCAGCTCACCGTCACCGGGCAATCAGCCCCAGCATTTT
. | . | TRBJ1-3 | TRBV6-5 | CASSRNRAEGNTIYF | TGTGCCAGCAGTAGGAACAGGGCGGAGGGAAACACCATATATTTT
. | . | TRBJ1-2 | TRBV4-1 | CASSQDAGNGYTF | TGCGCCAGCAGCCAAGATGCAGGGAACGGCTACACCTTC
few | . | TRBJ1-1 | TRBV7-9 | CASSQNTEAFF | TGTGCCAGCAGTCAAAACACTGAAGCTTTCTTT
. | . | TRBJ1-1 | TRBV6-6 | CASSSHGGDTEAFF | TGTGCCAGCAGTTCGCACGGGGGTGACACTGAAGCTTTCTTT
. | TRBD2 | TRBJ2-7 | TRBV7-9 | CASGLASYEQYF | TGTGCCAGCGGACTAGCTTCCTACGAGCAGTACTTC
. | . | TRBJ1-2 | TRBV7-2 | CASSPTQGSYGYTF | TGTGCCAGCAGCCCCACCCAGGGGAGCTATGGCTACACCTTC
. | TRBD1 | TRBJ1-1 | TRBV19 | CATIRDRGPEAFF | TGTGCCACTATAAGGGACAGGGGCCCTGAAGCTTTCTTT
few | . | TRBJ2-1 | TRBV6-6 | CASSYGQTSSYNEQFF | TGTGCCAGCAGTTACGGACAGACCAGCTCCTACAATGAGCAGTTCTTC
. | TRBD1 | TRBJ1-1 | TRBV29-1 | CSVWTGETEAFF | TGCAGCGTTTGGACAGGGGAGACTGAAGCTTTCTTT
. | TRBD1 | TRBJ2-1 | TRBV28 | CASLGTDKDNEQFF | TGTGCCAGCCTCGGGACAGATAAAGACAATGAGCAGTTCTTC
. | . | TRBJ2-2 | TRBV7-6 | CASSLDSNTGELFF | TGTGCCAGCAGCTTAGACAGCAACACCGGGGAGCTGTTTTTT